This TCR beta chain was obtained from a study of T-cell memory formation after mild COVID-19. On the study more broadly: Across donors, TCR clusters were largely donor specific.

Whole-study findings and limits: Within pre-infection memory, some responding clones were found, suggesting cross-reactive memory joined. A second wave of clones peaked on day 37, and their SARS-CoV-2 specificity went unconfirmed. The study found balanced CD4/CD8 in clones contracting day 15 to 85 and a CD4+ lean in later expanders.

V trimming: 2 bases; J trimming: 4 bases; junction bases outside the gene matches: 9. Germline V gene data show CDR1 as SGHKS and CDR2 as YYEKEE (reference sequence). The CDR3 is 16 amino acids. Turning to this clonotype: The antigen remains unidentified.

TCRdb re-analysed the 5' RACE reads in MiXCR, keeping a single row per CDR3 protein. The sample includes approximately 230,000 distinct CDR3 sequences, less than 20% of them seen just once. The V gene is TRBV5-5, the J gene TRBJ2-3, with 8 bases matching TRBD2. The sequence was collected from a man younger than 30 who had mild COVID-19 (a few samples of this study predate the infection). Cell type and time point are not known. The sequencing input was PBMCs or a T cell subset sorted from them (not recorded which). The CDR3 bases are TGTGCCAGCAGCTTTGGTAATAGCGGGGTGTCAGATACGCAGTATTTT. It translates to CASSFGNSGVSDTQYF.